This T cell receptor (beta chain) comes out of a study of cytomegalovirus exposure and HLA in healthy donors. General observations from the study: Both high specificity and high sensitivity reportedly marked the classifier's diagnosis of cytomegalovirus status.

This CDR3 has 15 amino acids. The germline CDR1 and CDR2 sequences are MGHDK and SYGVNS. V trimming: 3 bases; J trimming: 4 bases; junction bases outside the gene matches: 5. As concerns this clone: Its matching antigen is unknown.

Sequencing was performed with immunoSEQ multiplex PCR; in TCRdb, only in-frame clones are kept and a portion is missing. The sample holds over 200,000 clones, less than 85% seen once. V is TRBV25-1 and J is TRBJ2-1, with TRBD1 identical over 8 bases. This sequence originates from a woman younger than 30 in good health and CMV-seronegative. The sequenced material came from PBMCs. The CDR3 coding sequence is TGTGCCAGCAGTGATGACAGGGGCCTGTACAATGAGCAGTTCTTC. It specifies CASSDDRGLYNEQFF.